This passage covers 23 T cell receptor beta chains from one sample sequenced in a study of shared clonotypes between healthy human individuals. TCRdb's copy holds only in-frame clones and misses some; the assay was immunoSEQ multiplex PCR. The sample records millions of clones, 85% to 95% being singletons. Sequencing was carried out using naive CD4+ T cells sorted from blood. Subset in this sample: CD45RA+ positively selected. The source is a man aged 18 to 29 in good health.

The chain combines TRBV28 with TRBJ1-5; D is unclear. There are 15 residues in the CDR3. Germline V gene data show CDR1 as MDHEN and CDR2 as SYDVKM. V gave up 1 base and J gave up 0 bases, with 7 bases separating them. The CDR3 protein is CASSLSTISNQPQHF. Written as DNA, the CDR3 is TGTGCCAGCAGTTTATCCACAATTAGCAATCAGCCCCAGCATTTT.

In regard to this clone: In the same sample, other DNA sequences code for this CDR3. The chain combines TRBV10-3 with TRBJ2-3; 13 positions agree with TRBD2. Germline trimming cut 9 bases from V and 6 bases from J; bases unmatched to any gene: 3. CDR3 length: 13 residues. Germline lookup yields CDR1 ENHRY and CDR2 SYGVKD. CDR3 amino acids: CAIGTSGTDTQYF. The CDR3 coding sequence is TGTGCCATTGGGACTAGCGGGACTGATACGCAGTATTTT.

The J gene is TRBJ2-3, the V gene TRBV6-1, with a tentative D call TRBD2 (5 bases). Germline CDR1 is MNHNS and CDR2 is SASEGT. Trimming stripped 7 bases from V and 3 bases from J, with 11 bases between. The CDR3 length is 13 residues. The CDR3 nucleotides are TGTGCCAGCACGGCCACTAGGACAGATACGCAGTATTTT. Amino acid sequence: CASTATRTDTQYF.

The rearrangement links TRBV2 to TRBJ1-4, with D possibly being TRBD1 (5 bases). Germline V gene sequence: CDR1 SNHLY, CDR2 FYNNEI. Trimming left V 4 bases short and J 7 bases short, with 13 bases between. This CDR3 is built from 14 residues. CDR3 coding DNA: TGTGCCAGCAGTGGCGACAGTCTCTTTGAAAAACTGTTTTTT. It translates to CASSGDSLFEKLFF.

This clone came up once. J is TRBJ2-3 and V is TRBV18; possible D gene TRBD2, 5 bases. Germline V lookup: CDR1 KGHSH, CDR2 LQKENI. V gave up 8 bases and J gave up 4 bases, with 16 bases separating them. The CDR3 covers 14 residues. In DNA form, the CDR3 reads TGTGCCAGCCGAACGGGGAAAGGACCAGATACGCAGTATTTT. Protein: CASRTGKGPDTQYF.

The J gene is TRBJ2-1, the V gene TRBV30; perhaps TRBD1 as D (6 bases). Germline loops: CDR1 GTSNPN, CDR2 SVGIG (reference sequence). CDR3 length: 11 amino acids. With 5 bases removed from V and 5 bases from J, the gap between germline ends came to 7 bases. The CDR3 here is CAWAGDNEQFF. DNA of the CDR3: TGTGCCTGGGCAGGGGACAATGAGCAGTTCTTC.

This clone was recorded only once. This sample also contains other DNA sequences that code for the same CDR3. The chain has TRBV7-2 and TRBJ2-1; 10 bases fit TRBD2. J gave up 4 bases and V 5 bases, and 5 bases lay outside the gene matches. Germline loops: CDR1 SGHTA, CDR2 FQGNSA. The CDR3 extends over 15 amino acids. The CDR3 protein is CASSRLAGAYNEQFF. The CDR3 DNA follows: TGTGCCAGCAGCCGCCTAGCGGGAGCATACAATGAGCAGTTCTTC.

This clone was detected once. The J gene is TRBJ1-4, the V gene TRBV5-4; a possible D gene is TRBD1 (5 bases). Germline CDR1 SGHNT, CDR2 YYREEE (reference sequence). The CDR3 spans 15 residues. V was pared by 4 bases and J by 8 bases, with 18 bases between. CDR3 DNA: TGTGCCAGCAGCCCCACGGTACAGGCGGGAGAAAAACTGTTTTTT. Protein sequence: CASSPTVQAGEKLFF.

For this clone: At the DNA level, this CDR3 is encoded by other sequences in the same sample as well. This chain uses TRBV6-1 with TRBJ2-7; perhaps TRBD2 as D (5 bases). This CDR3 is built from 12 residues. Trimming cost V 5 bases and J 4 bases, with 9 bases left between them. The germline V gene encodes CDR1 MNHNS and CDR2 SASEGT. In DNA, the CDR3 is TGTGCCAGCAGTTCCCGGGGATACGAGCAGTACTTC. This sequence encodes CASSSRGYEQYF.

CDR3 sequence: CSGKGAREQYF. The DNA for the CDR3 is TGCAGCGGTAAGGGGGCGAGGGAGCAGTACTTC. The V and J genes are TRBV29-1 and TRBJ2-7, with 7 positions matching TRBD1. J lost 7 bases, V lost 7 bases, and 7 bases had no gene match. Germline V gene lookup returns CDR1 SQVTM and CDR2 ANQGSEA. The CDR3 is 11 amino acids.

The V and J genes are TRBV30 and TRBJ1-6; D is uncertain. The CDR3 is 16 residues long. V lost 3 bases and J lost 0, with 12 bases in between. From germline, CDR1 is GTSNPN and CDR2 SVGIG (reference sequence). The CDR3 region has the DNA TGTGCCTGGAGAGGGATAGGTTACTCCTATAATTCACCCCTCCACTTT. It codes for CAWRGIGYSYNSPLHF.

The V call is TRBV19, the J call TRBJ2-7; D is perhaps TRBD1 or TRBD2 (6 bases each). The CDR3 consists of 15 residues. V lost 5 bases and J lost 2, with 16 bases in between. Germline CDR1 is LNHDA and CDR2 is SQIVND (reference sequence). CDR3 coding DNA: TGTGCCAGTAGTCCACGTGTTGGGGGGCCCTACGAGCAGTACTTC. Translation gives CASSPRVGGPYEQYF.

The V and J genes are TRBV5-1 and TRBJ1-2; D call uncertain. This CDR3 is built from 14 residues. Per the germline V gene, CDR1 is SGHRS and CDR2 is YFSETQ. V was trimmed by 1 base and J by 0 bases, leaving 7 bases between them. The CDR3 DNA reads as TGCGCCAGCAGCTTGTTACAGCCTAACTATGGCTACACCTTC. Amino acids: CASSLLQPNYGYTF.

The chain recombines TRBV4-2 with TRBJ1-4; the D gene is possibly TRBD1 (5 bases). The CDR3 runs to 14 residues. Trimming left V 6 bases short and J 0 bases short, with 8 bases between. CDR1 and CDR2 from the germline V gene are LGHNA and YNFKEQ. The chain's CDR3 is CASRQGTTNEKLFF. The CDR3 DNA reads TGTGCCAGCAGGCAGGGTACAACTAATGAAAAACTGTTTTTT.

This chain links TRBV5-1 with TRBJ1-6; D ambiguous. The CDR3 extends over 16 amino acids. Germline V CDR1 and CDR2: SGHRS, YFSETQ. Trimming left V 0 bases short and J 11 bases short, with 18 bases between. CDR3 bases: TGCGCCAGCAGCTTGGAGGCCGGATCACGACGCGCACCCCTCCACTTT. This translates into CASSLEAGSRRAPLHF.

The chain has TRBV27 and TRBJ1-2; 10 positions agree with TRBD1. The germline gives CDR1 MNHEY, CDR2 SMNVEV (reference sequence). Trimming removed 5 bases from V and 5 bases from J; junction bases left unmatched: 8. CDR3 length: 15 residues. Written as DNA, the CDR3 is TGTGCCAGCAGTCCTATGACAGGGGGCAGTTATGGCTACACCTTC. This sequence encodes CASSPMTGGSYGYTF.

The chain uses TRBV18 and TRBJ2-7; 7 bases are a match to TRBD2. Germline-derived CDR1 and CDR2 are KGHSH and LQKENI. V was clipped by 6 bases and J by 6 bases; unmatched bases: 11. CDR3 length equals 14 residues. CDR3 sequence reads: CASSPGGGISEQYF. The CDR3 DNA reads as TGTGCCAGCTCCCCTGGGGGGGGGATTTCCGAGCAGTACTTC.

This sequence joins TRBV5-6 and TRBJ1-4; no firm D call. Trimming removed 1 base from V and 5 bases from J, with 12 bases in between. The germline V gene encodes CDR1 SGHDT and CDR2 YYEEEE. The CDR3 covers 15 residues. Here the CDR3 reads CASSLIQLHNEKLFF. The CDR3 region has the DNA TGTGCCAGCAGCTTGATTCAGCTGCACAATGAAAAACTGTTTTTT.

The V call is TRBV5-5, the J call TRBJ1-1; 7 bases align to TRBD1. CDR3 length: 14 residues. Germline values: CDR1 SGHKS, CDR2 YYEKEE (reference sequence). Trimming cost V 4 bases and J 2 bases; bases outside gene matches: 5. The CDR3 DNA reads as TGTGCCAGCAGCCCCCGGGACAGAAACACTGAAGCTTTCTTT. Protein product: CASSPRDRNTEAFF.

The chain recombines TRBV7-2 with TRBJ2-7; TRBD2 matches 8 bases. The CDR3 spans 15 residues. Germline V gene data show CDR1 as SGHTA and CDR2 as FQGNSA. V trimming: 2 bases; J trimming: 3 bases; junction bases outside the gene matches: 6. This CDR3 reads CASSLSRTSIYEQYF. The CDR3 coding sequence is TGTGCCAGCAGCTTAAGTAGGACTAGCATCTACGAGCAGTACTTC.

The chain is built from TRBV9 and TRBJ1-2; maybe TRBD1 (5 bases). The germline CDR1 and CDR2 sequences are SGDLS and YYNGEE. This CDR3 has 14 residues. The V end was cut by 0 bases, the J end by 7 bases, with 13 bases between. The CDR3 coding sequence is TGTGCCAGCAGCGTAGTAAGTCAGGGCAGTGGCTACACCTTC. Protein sequence: CASSVVSQGSGYTF.

The V and J genes are TRBV5-1 and TRBJ2-7, with a tentative D call TRBD1 (6 bases). This CDR3 has 15 residues. V was cut by 3 bases and J by 0 bases, with 13 bases left in between. Germline CDR1 reads SGHRS; CDR2 reads YFSETQ. Written as DNA, the CDR3 is TGCGCCAGCAGCTCGGTGGGGGCCTACTCCTACGAGCAGTACTTC. Protein: CASSSVGAYSYEQYF.

The chain joins TRBV10-1 to TRBJ2-7; D is possibly TRBD2 (6 bases). Trimming took off 6 bases at V and 4 bases at J, with 19 bases between the two ends. The V gene's germline CDR1 is WNHNN and CDR2 SYGVQD (reference sequence). This CDR3 is built from 15 residues. The CDR3 spells CASRFGLGGAYEQYF. The CDR3 DNA reads TGCGCCAGCAGGTTCGGACTCGGGGGAGCGTACGAGCAGTACTTC.